The clone carrying this TCR beta chain was seen only a few times. Its cognate antigen is unknown. The sample belongs to a study of Graves' ophthalmopathy and Graves' hyperthyroidism. Study-level findings and limits: Among expanded thyroid clonotypes above 0.001 frequency, most also occurred in blood.

TCR beta CDR3 amplification used RNA transcripts. First-round RT-PCR employed HTBI primers, with a second-round multiplex PCR after it. TCRdb re-called the multiplex PCR reads through MiXCR, storing one row per CDR3 protein. The table shows around 1,000,000 distinct CDR3 sequences, with roughly 35% occurring only once. Germline CDR1 reads DFQATT; CDR2 reads SNEGSKA (reference sequence). The V end lost 3 bases, the J end lost 5 bases, and 29 bases lay between the germline ends. CDR3 size: 18 residues. This sequence was found in an adult man with Graves' hyperthyroidism. Input material: peripheral blood or thyroid tissue (not recorded which). The chain employs TRBV20-1 and TRBJ2-7; D is uncertain. CDR3 sequence (DNA): TGCAGTGCTAGCCCCGCCTTATCGACCCGTGGTCGAAGAGACGAGCAGTACTTC. Protein sequence: CSASPALSTRGRRDEQYF.